This TCR beta chain was identified in a study of molecular identifiers for immune sequencing clone quantification. TCRdb ran MiXCR on the PCR reads and lists one entry per CDR3 protein. The table lists some 590,000 distinct CDR3 sequences, about 25% of them singletons. The CDR3 totals 12 residues. Germline V gene data show CDR1 as DFQATT and CDR2 as SNEGSKA (reference sequence). Trimming left V 8 bases short and J 8 bases short, with 18 bases between. V is TRBV20-1 and J is TRBJ1-2, with D uncertain. This TCR was sampled from a human donor in good health. Some libraries in this study had Jurkat cell RNA spiked in. The sample consisted of naive CD8+ T cells from blood, with Jurkat cell RNA spiked in. Subset defined: FACS-sorted CD8+CD4-CCR7+CD45RA+ naive T cells. Here the CDR3 reads CSTLLLLSGYTF. The CDR3 nucleotides read TGCAGTACCCTTCTGCTGCTCTCGGGCTACACCTTC.